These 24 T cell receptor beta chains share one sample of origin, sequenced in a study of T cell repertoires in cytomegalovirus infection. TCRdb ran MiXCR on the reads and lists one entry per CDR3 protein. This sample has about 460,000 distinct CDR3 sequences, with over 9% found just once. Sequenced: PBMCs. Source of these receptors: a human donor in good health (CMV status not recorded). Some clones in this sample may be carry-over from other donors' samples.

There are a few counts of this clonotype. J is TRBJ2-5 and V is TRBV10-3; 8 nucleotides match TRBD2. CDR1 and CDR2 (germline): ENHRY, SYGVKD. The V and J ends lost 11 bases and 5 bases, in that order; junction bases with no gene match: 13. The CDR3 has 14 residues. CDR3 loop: CASADGRADETQYF. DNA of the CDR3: TGTGCCTCGGCGGACGGGAGGGCCGACGAGACCCAGTACTTC.

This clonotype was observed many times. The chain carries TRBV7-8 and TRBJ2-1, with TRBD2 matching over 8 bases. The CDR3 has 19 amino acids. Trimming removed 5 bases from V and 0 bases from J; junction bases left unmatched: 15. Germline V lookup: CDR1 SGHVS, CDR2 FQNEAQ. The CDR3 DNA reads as TGTGCCAGCAGCATAACCGGGACTAGAGCGGGACGCTCCTACAATGAGCAGTTCTTC. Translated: CASSITGTRAGRSYNEQFF. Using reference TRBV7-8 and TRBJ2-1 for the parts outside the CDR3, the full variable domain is GAGVSQSPRYKVAKRGQDVALRCDPISGHVSLFWYQQALGQGPEFLTYFQNEAQLDKSGLPSDRFFAERPEGSVSTLKIQRTQQEDSAVYLCASSITGTRAGRSYNEQFFGPGTRLTVL.

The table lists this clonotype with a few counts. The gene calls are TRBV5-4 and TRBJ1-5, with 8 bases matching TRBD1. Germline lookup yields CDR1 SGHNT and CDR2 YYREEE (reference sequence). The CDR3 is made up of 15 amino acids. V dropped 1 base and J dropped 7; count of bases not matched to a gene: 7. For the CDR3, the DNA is TGTGCCAGCAGCTTGCAGGGGGCTTTAGGGCAGCCCCAGCATTTT. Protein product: CASSLQGALGQPQHF.

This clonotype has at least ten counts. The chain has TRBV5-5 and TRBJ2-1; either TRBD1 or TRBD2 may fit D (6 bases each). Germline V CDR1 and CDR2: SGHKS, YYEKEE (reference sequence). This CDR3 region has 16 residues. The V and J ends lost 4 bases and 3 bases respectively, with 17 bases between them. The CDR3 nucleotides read TGTGCCAGCAGCCCCCTAGGGGGAGGACTCTACAATGAGCAGTTCTTC. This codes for CASSPLGGGLYNEQFF.

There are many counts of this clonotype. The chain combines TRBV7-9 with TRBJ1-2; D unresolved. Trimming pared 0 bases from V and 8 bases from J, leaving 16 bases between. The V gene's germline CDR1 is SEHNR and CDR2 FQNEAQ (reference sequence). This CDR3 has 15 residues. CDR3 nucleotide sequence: TGTGCCAGCAGCTTAGCTACGTGGGAAGGTCGAGGCTACACCTTC. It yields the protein CASSLATWEGRGYTF. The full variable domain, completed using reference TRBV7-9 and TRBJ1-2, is DTGVSQNPRHKITKRGQNVTFRCDPISEHNRLYWYRQTLGQGPEFLTYFQNEAQLEKSRLLSDRFSAERPKGSFSTLEIQRTEQGDSAMYLCASSLATWEGRGYTFGSGTRLTVV.

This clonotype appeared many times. For the CDR3, the DNA is TGTGCCAGCAGCCCACAGGGCTTCAATCAGCCCCAGCATTTT. This encodes CASSPQGFNQPQHF. The chain links TRBV11-2 to TRBJ1-5; maybe TRBD1 (6 bases). The CDR3 spans 14 residues. The V and J ends lost 5 bases and 3 bases respectively, with 11 bases between them. Germline V CDR1 and CDR2: SGHAT, FQNNGV.

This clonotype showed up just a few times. The CDR3 protein is CSWTRSYEQYF. CDR3 DNA sequence: TGCAGTTGGACCCGGTCCTACGAGCAGTACTTC. The rearrangement joins TRBV20-1 to TRBJ2-7, with D unclear. CDR3 length: 11 amino acids. Germline CDR1 is DFQATT and CDR2 is SNEGSKA (reference sequence). V was pared by 8 bases and J by 1 base, with 9 bases between.

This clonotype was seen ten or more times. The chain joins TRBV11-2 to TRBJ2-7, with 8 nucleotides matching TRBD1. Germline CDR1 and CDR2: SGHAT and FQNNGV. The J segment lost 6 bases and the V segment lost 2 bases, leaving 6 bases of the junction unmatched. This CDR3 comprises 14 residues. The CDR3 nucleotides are TGTGCCAGCAGCTTATCGGACAGGGTGGGCGAGCAGTACTTC. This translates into CASSLSDRVGEQYF.

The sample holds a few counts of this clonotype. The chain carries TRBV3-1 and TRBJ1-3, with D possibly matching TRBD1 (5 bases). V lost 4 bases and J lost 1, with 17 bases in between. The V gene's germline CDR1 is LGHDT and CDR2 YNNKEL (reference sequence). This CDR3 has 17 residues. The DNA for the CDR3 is TGTGCCAGCAGCCCACAGGCTTCGGGGACTTCTGGAAACACCATATATTTT. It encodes CASSPQASGTSGNTIYF.

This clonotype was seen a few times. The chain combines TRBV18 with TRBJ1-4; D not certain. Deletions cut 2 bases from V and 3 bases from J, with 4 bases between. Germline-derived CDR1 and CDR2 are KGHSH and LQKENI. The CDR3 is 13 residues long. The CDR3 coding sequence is TGTGCCAGCTCACCAGTCTCTAATGAAAAACTGTTTTTT. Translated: CASSPVSNEKLFF. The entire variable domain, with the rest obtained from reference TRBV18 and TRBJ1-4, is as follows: NAGVMQNPRHLVRRRGQEARLRCSPMKGHSHVYWYRQLPEEGLKFMVYLQKENIIDESGMPKERFSAEFPKEGPSILRIQQVVRGDSAAYFCASSPVSNEKLFFGSGTQLSVL.

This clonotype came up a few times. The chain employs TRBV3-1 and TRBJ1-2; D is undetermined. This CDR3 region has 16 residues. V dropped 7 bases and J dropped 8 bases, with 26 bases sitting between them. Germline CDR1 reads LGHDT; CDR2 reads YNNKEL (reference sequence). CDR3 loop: CASTVSSGIRGGGYTF. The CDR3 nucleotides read TGTGCCAGCACCGTTTCCTCCGGGATCCGTGGAGGGGGCTACACCTTC.

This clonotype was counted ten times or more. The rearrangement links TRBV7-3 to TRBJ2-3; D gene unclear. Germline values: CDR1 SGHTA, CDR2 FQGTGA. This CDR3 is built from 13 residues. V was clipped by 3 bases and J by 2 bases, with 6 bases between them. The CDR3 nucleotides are TGTGCCAGCAGCTTCGCAGTCACAGATACGCAGTATTTT. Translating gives CASSFAVTDTQYF.

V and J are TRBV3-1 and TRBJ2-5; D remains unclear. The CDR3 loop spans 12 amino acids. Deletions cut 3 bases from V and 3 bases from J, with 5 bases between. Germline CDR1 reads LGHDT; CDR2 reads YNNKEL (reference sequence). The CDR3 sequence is CASSQLEETQYF. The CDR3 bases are TGTGCCAGCAGCCAGCTCGAAGAGACCCAGTACTTC.

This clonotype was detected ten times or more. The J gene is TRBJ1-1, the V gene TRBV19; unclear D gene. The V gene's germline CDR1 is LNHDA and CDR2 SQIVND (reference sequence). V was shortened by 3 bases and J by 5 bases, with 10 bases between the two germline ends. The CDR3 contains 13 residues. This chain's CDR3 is CASSIGEWTEAFF. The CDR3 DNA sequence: TGTGCCAGTAGTATCGGGGAGTGGACTGAAGCTTTCTTT. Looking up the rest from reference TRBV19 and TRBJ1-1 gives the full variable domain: DGGITQSPKYLFRKEGQNVTLSCEQNLNHDAMYWYRQDPGQGLRLIYYSQIVNDFQKGDIAEGYSVSREKKESFPLTVTSAQKNPTAFYLCASSIGEWTEAFFGQGTRLTVV.

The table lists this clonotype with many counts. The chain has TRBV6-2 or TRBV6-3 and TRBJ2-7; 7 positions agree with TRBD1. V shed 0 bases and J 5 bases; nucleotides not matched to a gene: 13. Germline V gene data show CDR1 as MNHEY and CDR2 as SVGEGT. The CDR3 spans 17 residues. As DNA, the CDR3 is TGTGCCAGCAGTTACTCTTCTCCAAGGGGGCGCTACGACGAGCAGTACTTC. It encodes CASSYSSPRGRYDEQYF.

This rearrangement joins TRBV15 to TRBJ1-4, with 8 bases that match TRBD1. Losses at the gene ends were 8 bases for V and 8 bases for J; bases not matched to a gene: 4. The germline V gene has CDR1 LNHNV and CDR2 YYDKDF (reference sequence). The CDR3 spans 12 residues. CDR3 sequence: CATGTGREKLFF. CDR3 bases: TGTGCCACCGGGACAGGACGAGAAAAACTGTTTTTT.

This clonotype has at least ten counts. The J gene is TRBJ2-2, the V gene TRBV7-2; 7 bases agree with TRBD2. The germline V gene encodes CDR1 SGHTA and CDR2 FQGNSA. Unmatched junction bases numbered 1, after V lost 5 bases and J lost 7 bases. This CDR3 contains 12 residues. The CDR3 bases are TGTGCCAGCAGCCGGGGGGTCGGGGAGCTGTTTTTT. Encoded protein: CASSRGVGELFF.

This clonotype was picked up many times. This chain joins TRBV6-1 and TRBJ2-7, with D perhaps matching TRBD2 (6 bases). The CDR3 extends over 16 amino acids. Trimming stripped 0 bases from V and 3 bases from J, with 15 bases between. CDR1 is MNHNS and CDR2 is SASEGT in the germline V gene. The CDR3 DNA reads TGTGCCAGCAGTGAAGCGCGGGGCGGGACCAGCTACGAGCAGTACTTC. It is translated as CASSEARGGTSYEQYF.

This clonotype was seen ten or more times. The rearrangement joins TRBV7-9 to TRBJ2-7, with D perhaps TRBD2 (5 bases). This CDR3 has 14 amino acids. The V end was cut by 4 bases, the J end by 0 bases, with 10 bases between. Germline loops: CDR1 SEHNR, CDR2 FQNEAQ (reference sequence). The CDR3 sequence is CASSSVGSSYEQYF. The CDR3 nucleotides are TGTGCCAGCAGCTCCGTGGGGAGCTCCTACGAGCAGTACTTC.

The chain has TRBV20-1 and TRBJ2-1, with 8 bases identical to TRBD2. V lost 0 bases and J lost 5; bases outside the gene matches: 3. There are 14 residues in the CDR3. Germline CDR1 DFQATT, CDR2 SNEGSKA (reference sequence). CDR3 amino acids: CSARDERGHNEQFF. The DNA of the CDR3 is TGCAGTGCTAGAGACGAGCGGGGGCACAATGAGCAGTTCTTC.

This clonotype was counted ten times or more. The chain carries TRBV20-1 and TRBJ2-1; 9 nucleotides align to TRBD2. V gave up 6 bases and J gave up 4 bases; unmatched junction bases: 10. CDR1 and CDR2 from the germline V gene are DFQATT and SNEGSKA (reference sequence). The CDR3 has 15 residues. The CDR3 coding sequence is TGCAGTGCATATGATCGACTAGCGGTTTACAATGAGCAGTTCTTC. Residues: CSAYDRLAVYNEQFF.

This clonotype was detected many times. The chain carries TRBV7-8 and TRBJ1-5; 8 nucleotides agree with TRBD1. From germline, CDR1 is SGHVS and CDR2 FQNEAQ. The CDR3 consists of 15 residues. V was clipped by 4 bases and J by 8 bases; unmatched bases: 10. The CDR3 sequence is CASSSGTGYFEPQHF. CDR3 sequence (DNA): TGTGCCAGCAGCTCCGGGACAGGATATTTCGAGCCCCAGCATTTT.

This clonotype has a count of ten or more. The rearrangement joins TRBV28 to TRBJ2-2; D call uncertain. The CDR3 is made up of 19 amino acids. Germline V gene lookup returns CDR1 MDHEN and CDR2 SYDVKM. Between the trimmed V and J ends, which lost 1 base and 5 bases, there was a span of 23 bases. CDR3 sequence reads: CASSLYPLKGPGPTGELFF. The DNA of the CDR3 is TGTGCCAGCAGTTTATACCCACTTAAGGGTCCCGGGCCAACCGGGGAGCTGTTTTTT.

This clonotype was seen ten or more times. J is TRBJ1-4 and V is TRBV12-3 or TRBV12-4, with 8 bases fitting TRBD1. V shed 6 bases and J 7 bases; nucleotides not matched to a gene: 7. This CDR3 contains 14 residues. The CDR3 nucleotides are TGTGCCAGCAGCGTACAGGGGGTCCCTGAAAAACTGTTTTTT. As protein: CASSVQGVPEKLFF.